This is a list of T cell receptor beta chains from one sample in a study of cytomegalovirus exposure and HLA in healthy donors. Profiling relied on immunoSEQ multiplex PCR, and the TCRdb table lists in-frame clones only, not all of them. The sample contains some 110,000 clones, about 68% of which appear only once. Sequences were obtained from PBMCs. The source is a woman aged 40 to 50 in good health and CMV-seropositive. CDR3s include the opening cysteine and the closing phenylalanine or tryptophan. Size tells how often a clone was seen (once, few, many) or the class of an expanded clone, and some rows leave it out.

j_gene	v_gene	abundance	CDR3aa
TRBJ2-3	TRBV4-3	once	CASSQDLRGYTDTQYF
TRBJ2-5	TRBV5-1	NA	CASSPLAGDPRETQYF
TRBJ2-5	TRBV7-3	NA	CASSLYGLAGGPQETQYF
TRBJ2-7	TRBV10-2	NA	CASSESWDSTYEQYF
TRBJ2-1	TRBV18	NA	CASSLQTSGDEQFF
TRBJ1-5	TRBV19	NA	CASSTRDYSNQPQHF
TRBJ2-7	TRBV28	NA	CASSFPSGPEQYF
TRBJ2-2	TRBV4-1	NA	CASSQGDYTGELFF
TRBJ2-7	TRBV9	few	CASSVVPASGTEQYF
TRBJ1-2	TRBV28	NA	CASSRDTTYGYTF
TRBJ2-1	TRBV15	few	CATSRDRVLAGIESSYNEQFF
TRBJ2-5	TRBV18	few	CASSRNTLGQETQYF
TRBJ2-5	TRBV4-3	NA	CASSQEVAGGQETQYF
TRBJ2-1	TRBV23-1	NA	CASSQSRTSNRPLYNEQFF
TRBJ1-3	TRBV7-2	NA	CASSPYRDTIYF
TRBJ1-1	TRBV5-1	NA	CASSPGGLVNTEAFF
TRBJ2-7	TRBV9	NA	CASSPQPRFPYEQYF
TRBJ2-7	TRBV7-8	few	CASSPRGGTGQSSYEQYF
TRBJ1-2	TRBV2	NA	CARERDRAYYGYTF
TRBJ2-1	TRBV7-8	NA	CASSYRTGSSYNEQFF
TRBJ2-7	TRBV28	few	CASSLNRASYEQYF
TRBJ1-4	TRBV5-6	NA	CASSLTGGEKLFF
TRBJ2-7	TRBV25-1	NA	CASSEYGGDEQYF
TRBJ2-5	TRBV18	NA	CASSPPKAGEETQYF
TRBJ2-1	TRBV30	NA	CAWQDRDPYNEQFF
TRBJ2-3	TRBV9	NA	CASSRTTRESTGTDTQYF
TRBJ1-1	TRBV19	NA	CASSDPGRGKTEAFF
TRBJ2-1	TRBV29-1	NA	CSAQGITYNEQFF
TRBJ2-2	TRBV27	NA	CAHGAGRTGELFF
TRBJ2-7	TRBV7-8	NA	CASSFPGQATSYEQYF
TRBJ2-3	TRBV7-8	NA	CASSLVMAGSTDTQYF
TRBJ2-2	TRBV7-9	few	CASSTGTGFFTGELFF
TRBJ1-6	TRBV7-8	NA	CASSLGGRNSPLHF
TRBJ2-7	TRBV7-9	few	CASSRSPQYEQYF
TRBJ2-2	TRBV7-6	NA	CASSPGTSSGELFF
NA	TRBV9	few	CASSPQTSGRVEQYF
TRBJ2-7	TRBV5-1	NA	CASSPTPDRVTYEQYF
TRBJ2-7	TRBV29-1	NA	CSRKVTGGIRKYEQYF
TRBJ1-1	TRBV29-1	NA	CSSTEGNTEAFF
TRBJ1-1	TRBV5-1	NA	CASGGTGGLAFF
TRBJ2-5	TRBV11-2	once	CASSSLSGRVETQYF
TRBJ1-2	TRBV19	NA	CASSIDPTGQVGGYTF
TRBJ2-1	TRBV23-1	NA	CASSPDTVLYNEQFF
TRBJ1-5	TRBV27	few	CASSPSGNQPQHF
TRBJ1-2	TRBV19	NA	CASSASTGGYGYTF